Below are 22 T cell receptor beta chains sequenced from a single sample in a study of technical replicates of blood from a few donors. The data were produced by immunoSEQ multiplex PCR, yet TCRdb's version contains in-frame clones alone and is incomplete. The sample lists around 92,000 clones, approximately 94% occurring once. Sequenced material: T cells isolated from PBMCs. These receptors originate from a human donor in good health.

V and J are TRBV19 and TRBJ2-7; D uncertain. Germline lookup yields CDR1 LNHDA and CDR2 SQIVND (reference sequence). Trimming took 6 bases from V and 0 from J, leaving 12 bases between them. CDR3 length: 14 amino acids. The chain's CDR3 is CASRRTVSSYEQYF. Here the CDR3 DNA reads TGTGCCAGTAGAAGAACAGTTAGCTCCTACGAGCAGTACTTC.

V gene TRBV5-8 combines with J gene TRBJ1-5; D unresolved. CDR1 is SGHTS and CDR2 is YDEGEE in the germline V gene. V lost 3 bases, J lost 10 bases, and 11 bases lay in between. This CDR3 contains 12 residues. Here the CDR3 DNA reads TGTGCCAGCAGCTCTGACATTTCTCCCCAGCATTTT. Translating it yields CASSSDISPQHF. The full variable domain, its missing parts supplied by reference TRBV5-8 and TRBJ1-5, is EAGVTQSPTHLIKTRGQQATLRCSPISGHTSVYWYQQALGLGLQFLLWYDEGEERNRGNFPPRFSGRQFPNYSSELNVNALELEDSALYLCASSSDISPQHFGDGTRLSIL.

The genes are TRBV5-4 and TRBJ2-7; 7 bases agree with TRBD1. The germline V gene encodes CDR1 SGHNT and CDR2 YYREEE (reference sequence). The junction had 8 bases not matched to a gene; V was cut back by 3 bases and J by 5 bases. The CDR3 has 14 amino acids. The CDR3 loop reads CASSSTTGLDEQYF. In DNA form, the CDR3 reads TGTGCCAGCAGCTCTACGACAGGGTTAGACGAGCAGTACTTC.

V gene TRBV7-2 combines with J gene TRBJ1-5; a possible D gene is TRBD1 (5 bases). Trimming took off 0 bases at V and 5 bases at J, with 14 bases between the two ends. Germline assignment: CDR1 SGHTA and CDR2 FQGNSA. This CDR3 contains 16 residues. The CDR3 loop reads CASSLASGVNDQPQHF. In DNA, the CDR3 is TGTGCCAGCAGCTTAGCGTCGGGGGTAAATGATCAGCCCCAGCATTTT.

The chain employs TRBV9 and TRBJ2-2; 7 bases are shared with TRBD2. CDR3 length equals 16 residues. Germline values: CDR1 SGDLS, CDR2 YYNGEE. The ends lost 3 bases at V and 0 bases at J; junction bases unmatched: 5. The CDR3 spells CASSGRAGTNTGELFF. CDR3 in DNA: TGTGCCAGCAGCGGAAGAGCGGGAACGAACACCGGGGAGCTGTTTTTT.

This chain uses TRBV7-9 with TRBJ2-5; tentatively, D is TRBD2 (8 bases). Per germline, CDR1 SEHNR and CDR2 FQNEAQ (reference sequence). Trimming took 5 bases from V and 2 from J, leaving 15 bases between them. The CDR3 has 15 residues. DNA of the CDR3: TGTGCCAGCAGCCAGACAGGGACTAGTCAAGAGACCCAGTACTTC. It codes for CASSQTGTSQETQYF.

The gene calls are TRBV5-1 and TRBJ2-2, with 14 bases aligning to TRBD2. With V trimmed by 4 bases and J by 6 bases, 5 bases remained unmatched. This CDR3 has 16 amino acids. From germline, CDR1 is SGHRS and CDR2 YFSETQ. Written as DNA, the CDR3 is TGCGCCAGCAGCCAGGGGACTAGCGGGAGTGCCGGGGAGCTGTTTTTT. Its translation is CASSQGTSGSAGELFF.

The rearrangement uses TRBV4-1 and TRBJ2-1; a possible D gene is TRBD1 (5 bases). Trimming shortened V by 6 bases and J by 4 bases, and 19 bases separated the two germline ends. The CDR3 runs to 16 residues. The germline V gene encodes CDR1 MGHRA and CDR2 YSYEKL. Here the CDR3 DNA reads TGCGCCAGCAGTTATAACCAGGGTTCGGAGTACAATGAGCAGTTCTTC. It translates to CASSYNQGSEYNEQFF.

V usage is TRBV21-1 and J usage is TRBJ2-7; the table's D gene call, TRBD1, was not cross checked with the DNA. TRBV21-1 is listed as a pseudogene. The CDR3 is made up of 18 amino acids. CDR3 sequence reads: CASSKEGVTGSSPYEQYF. The CDR3 coding sequence is TGTGCCAGCAGCAAAGAGGGGGTGACAGGATCCTCCCCCTACGAGCAGTACTTC.

The rearrangement joins TRBV27 to TRBJ1-2, with 7 bases that match TRBD1. Germline V gives CDR1 MNHEY, CDR2 SMNVEV (reference sequence). The CDR3 is 15 residues long. J lost 2 bases, V lost 6 bases, and 9 bases had no gene match. This CDR3 reads CASSHNRGINYGYTF. CDR3 DNA sequence: TGTGCCAGCAGCCATAACAGGGGTATAAACTATGGCTACACCTTC.

The CDR3 region has the DNA TGTGCCACCGGTCGAGGGACTAGCGGGAGAACGGGCCAAGAGACCCAGTACTTC. It specifies CATGRGTSGRTGQETQYF. The rearrangement uses TRBV28 and TRBJ2-5; 14 positions match TRBD2. Germline V gives CDR1 MDHEN, CDR2 SYDVKM. J gave up 1 base and V 10 bases, and 14 bases lay outside the gene matches. The CDR3 consists of 18 residues.

This clone has more than one count but fewer than ten. This chain connects TRBV5-4 to TRBJ1-1, with a possible D match to TRBD1 (6 bases). Trimming left V 1 base short and J 5 bases short, with 12 bases between. CDR1 and CDR2 (germline): SGHNT, YYREEE (reference sequence). The CDR3 has 14 residues. CDR3 sequence: CASSLTDSLTEAFF. The DNA for the CDR3 is TGTGCCAGCAGCTTGACGGACAGTTTGACTGAAGCTTTCTTT.

The gene calls are TRBV6-1 and TRBJ2-3, with TRBD2 matching over 8 bases. This CDR3 has 16 amino acids. V dropped 0 bases and J dropped 2; count of bases not matched to a gene: 4. Germline V gives CDR1 MNHNS, CDR2 SASEGT. The CDR3, as DNA: TGTGCCAGCAGTGAAGCCGGCGGGGGGTTCACAGATACGCAGTATTTT. Amino acid sequence: CASSEAGGGFTDTQYF.

This chain uses TRBV7-6 with TRBJ2-2; D remains ambiguous. The ends were cut back, 1 base at V and 2 bases at J, with 5 bases in the middle. CDR1 and CDR2 (germline): SGHVS, FNYEAQ. The CDR3 loop spans 14 amino acids. Here the CDR3 reads CASSLDRNTGELFF. CDR3 coding DNA: TGTGCCAGCAGCTTAGACAGAAACACCGGGGAGCTGTTTTTT.

This clone was seen a single time. J is TRBJ1-3 and V is TRBV5-1, with D unresolved. The CDR3 contains 13 residues. V dropped 6 bases and J dropped 4 bases, with 11 bases sitting between them. Germline V gene lookup returns CDR1 SGHRS and CDR2 YFSETQ. CDR3 protein: CASTEGSGNTIYF. The CDR3 DNA sequence: TGCGCCAGCACTGAGGGATCCGGAAACACCATATATTTT.

The chain couples TRBV10-3 to TRBJ2-2, with 12 nucleotides matching TRBD2. Germline CDR1 and CDR2: ENHRY and SYGVKD. V gave up 2 bases and J gave up 4 bases; unmatched junction bases: 5. The CDR3 totals 17 residues. In DNA, the CDR3 is TGTGCCATCAGTGAGACTCGGACTAGCGGGGTCACCGGGGAGCTGTTTTTT. It yields the protein CAISETRTSGVTGELFF.

This clone was seen just once. V and J are TRBV7-9 and TRBJ1-2, with TRBD1 matching 7 bases. The germline gives CDR1 SEHNR, CDR2 FQNEAQ (reference sequence). V was pared by 4 bases and J by 4 bases, with 15 bases of the junction left unmatched. The CDR3 has 17 residues. The CDR3 DNA reads as TGTGCCAGCAGCTCCACCGGGACAGCTAAGATGGGCTATGGCTACACCTTC. The encoded protein is CASSSTGTAKMGYGYTF.

V and J are TRBV5-1 and TRBJ2-1; TRBD2 might be the D (6 bases). The CDR3 contains 16 residues. Germline V gene data show CDR1 as SGHRS and CDR2 as YFSETQ. The V end lost 4 bases, the J end lost 12 bases, and 26 bases lay between the germline ends. The CDR3 protein is CASSQEGGAVSRRQFF. CDR3 coding DNA: TGCGCCAGCAGCCAGGAGGGTGGGGCAGTGTCCAGAAGGCAGTTCTTC.

The chain employs TRBV19 and TRBJ1-4; the match to TRBD1 covers 10 bases. V shed 10 bases, J shed 6 bases, and the junction held 20 bases outside the gene matches. The CDR3 contains 18 residues. Germline values: CDR1 LNHDA, CDR2 SQIVND (reference sequence). The CDR3 coding sequence is TGTGCCACCAAGGTTACACATATAAGGGGACAGGGGTATGAAAAACTGTTTTTT. This translates into CATKVTHIRGQGYEKLFF.

The chain has TRBV28 and TRBJ1-1; a weak D match, TRBD1 (5 bases). Deletions cut 5 bases from V and 7 bases from J, with 17 bases between. CDR1 MDHEN and CDR2 SYDVKM come from the germline V gene. The length of the CDR3 is 14 residues. Written as DNA, the CDR3 is TGTGCCAGCAGTCCTCCGGGACTTATTCGTGAAGCTTTCTTT. This codes for CASSPPGLIREAFF.

The J gene is TRBJ2-3, the V gene TRBV7-9; tentative D call: TRBD1 (6 bases). Germline V CDR1 and CDR2: SEHNR, FQNEAQ (reference sequence). The CDR3 loop spans 14 amino acids. Trimming pared 5 bases from V and 1 base from J, leaving 10 bases between. In DNA, the CDR3 is TGTGCCAGCAGCAAACGACAGGGCACAGATACGCAGTATTTT. Translated, it gives CASSKRQGTDTQYF.

This clone was observed a single time. The J gene is TRBJ2-3, the V gene TRBV28; no clear D gene. Germline assignment: CDR1 MDHEN and CDR2 SYDVKM. Trimming took off 2 bases at V and 4 bases at J, with 10 bases between the two ends. This CDR3 spans 14 amino acids. In DNA form, the CDR3 reads TGTGCCAGCAGTTTACCTCCTCAGGCAGATACGCAGTATTTT. Translating it yields CASSLPPQADTQYF.